Each of the 20 T cell receptor beta chains below was sequenced from the same sample in a study of shared clonotypes between healthy human individuals (dated by TCRdb to about 2020). Libraries were constructed by the immunoSEQ multiplex PCR assay. The source is immuneACCESS, and TCRdb retained only in-frame sequences with V and J called. Part of the clones is not carried over; for the studies checked, unresolved V genes explain less than half of this, and the remainder is unexplained. The sample data list 2 million to 3 million clones, and 93% of these were observed just once. The ten largest clones represent 0.35% to 0.45% of the sample. The sequenced sample was naive CD4+ T cells from PBMCs. The cell subset or site label on this specimen signifies: CD45RA+ positively selected. These receptor sequences come from a man between 18 and 29 years old in good health. Some clones in this sample may be carry-over from other donors' samples.

V is TRBV7-9 and J is TRBJ2-5, with TRBD2 matching over 10 bases. The CDR3 runs 15 residues. Looked up from germline, CDR1 is SEHNR and CDR2 is FQNEAQ (reference sequence). With 5 bases clipped from V and 3 bases from J, the junction kept 6 bases outside the gene matches. Here the CDR3 reads CASSPGLADKETQYF. Here the CDR3 DNA reads TGTGCCAGCAGCCCCGGACTAGCGGATAAAGAGACCCAGTACTTC.

This chain joins TRBV28 and TRBJ2-7, with D unclear. The CDR3 spans 11 residues. The germline V gene encodes CDR1 MDHEN and CDR2 SYDVKM. Trimming shortened V by 10 bases and J by 2 bases, and 9 bases separated the two germline ends. The CDR3 here is CATSGAYEQYF. CDR3 nucleotide sequence: TGTGCCACCTCAGGAGCCTACGAGCAGTACTTC.

This chain joins TRBV5-6 and TRBJ2-7; unclear D gene. The CDR3 has 14 amino acids. V shed 1 base and J shed 1 base, with 9 bases lying between them. Germline CDR1 and CDR2: SGHDT and YYEEEE. CDR3 nucleotides: TGTGCCAGCAGCTTGTGGCCCGTTTCCTACGAGCAGTACTTC. Protein sequence: CASSLWPVSYEQYF.

This chain connects TRBV4-1 to TRBJ2-7, with D possibly matching TRBD1 (6 bases). CDR3 length: 15 residues. V gave up 2 bases and J gave up 3 bases, with 14 bases separating them. Germline loops: CDR1 MGHRA, CDR2 YSYEKL. CDR3 bases: TGCGCCAGCAGCCAAACCACACAGGGCTACTACGAGCAGTACTTC. The encoded protein is CASSQTTQGYYEQYF.

Points on this clone: Other DNA sequences in this sample translate to the same CDR3. The chain has TRBV19 and TRBJ1-3; weak D call: TRBD1 (5 bases). In germline, CDR1 is LNHDA, CDR2 SQIVND (reference sequence). The CDR3 sequence is 14 residues long. Trimming took 4 bases from V and 1 from J, leaving 8 bases between them. The CDR3: CASSTGGSGNTIYF. The CDR3 DNA reads as TGTGCCAGTAGTACCGGGGGGTCTGGAAACACCATATATTTT.

On this clone itself: The sample holds other DNA sequences that translate to the same CDR3. This chain uses TRBV7-9 with TRBJ2-3; D unresolved. With 1 base removed from V and 2 bases from J, the gap between germline ends came to 1 base. The CDR3 spans 12 residues. In germline, CDR1 is SEHNR, CDR2 FQNEAQ (reference sequence). CDR3 DNA: TGTGCCAGCAGCTTAGACACAGATACGCAGTATTTT. It codes for CASSLDTDTQYF.

CDR3 nucleotides: TGTGCCTGGAGGTTCGCGGGCTCTGGAAACACCATATATTTT. This gives the protein CAWRFAGSGNTIYF. The chain uses TRBV30 and TRBJ1-3; D gene ambiguous. CDR3 length: 14 residues. Trimming took off 3 bases at V and 0 bases at J, with 9 bases between the two ends. The V gene's germline CDR1 is GTSNPN and CDR2 SVGIG (reference sequence).

The chain has TRBV6-1 and TRBJ1-5, with TRBD1 matching over 7 bases. Looked up from germline, CDR1 is MNHNS and CDR2 is SASEGT. The length of the CDR3 is 14 residues. The junction had 7 bases not matched to a gene; V was cut back by 8 bases and J by 3 bases. In DNA, the CDR3 is TGTGCCAGCCGGGGGACAGTATTCAATCAGCCCCAGCATTTT. Protein sequence: CASRGTVFNQPQHF.

The chain has TRBV27 and TRBJ1-3; D not certain. The germline V and J ends were trimmed by 6 bases and 1 base, with 22 bases remaining between them. Germline V gives CDR1 MNHEY, CDR2 SMNVEV (reference sequence). The CDR3 is 18 amino acids. CDR3: CASSPRAHSVFSGNTIYF. CDR3 bases: TGTGCCAGCAGCCCCCGGGCCCACAGTGTGTTTTCTGGAAACACCATATATTTT.

The chain has TRBV6-6 and TRBJ2-6; D is undetermined. Per germline, CDR1 MNHNY and CDR2 SVGAGI (reference sequence). The V end lost 2 bases, the J end lost 0 bases, and 5 bases lay between the germline ends. The CDR3 has 15 residues. The CDR3 coding sequence is TGTGCCAGCAGTTACCCGCGCTCTGGGGCCAACGTCCTGACTTTC. Protein product: CASSYPRSGANVLTF.

The chain recombines TRBV6-5 with TRBJ1-4; D is unresolved. The CDR3 consists of 13 residues. V lost 2 bases, J lost 8 bases, and 9 bases lay in between. Looked up from germline, CDR1 is MNHEY and CDR2 is SVGAGI. This CDR3 is CASSYKVGEKLFF. CDR3 nucleotides: TGTGCCAGCAGTTACAAGGTTGGGGAAAAACTGTTTTTT.

J is TRBJ2-1 and V is TRBV2; 9 positions match TRBD2. The CDR3 is made up of 14 amino acids. The ends lost 8 bases at V and 4 bases at J; junction bases unmatched: 6. CDR1 and CDR2 (germline): SNHLY, FYNNEI. CDR3 in amino acids: CASLSGRRYNEQFF. CDR3 sequence (DNA): TGTGCCAGCCTTAGCGGGAGAAGGTACAATGAGCAGTTCTTC. The full variable domain, its missing parts supplied by reference TRBV2 and TRBJ2-1, is EPEVTQTPSHQVTQMGQEVILRCVPISNHLYFYWYRQILGQKVEFLVSFYNNEISEKSEIFDDQFSVERPDGSNFTLKIRSTKLEDSAMYFCASLSGRRYNEQFFGPGTRLTVL.

This chain links TRBV28 with TRBJ2-7; D gene ambiguous. With 4 bases removed from V and 5 bases from J, the gap between germline ends came to 15 bases. This CDR3 has 14 amino acids. The germline V gene has CDR1 MDHEN and CDR2 SYDVKM. The CDR3 region is CASSSSESGDEQYF. The CDR3 DNA reads as TGTGCCAGCAGTTCGTCGGAATCCGGCGACGAGCAGTACTTC.

The chain joins TRBV6-5 to TRBJ2-2; 8 bases fit TRBD2. This CDR3 contains 14 residues. V lost 7 bases, J lost 6 bases, and 7 bases stayed unmatched. Germline CDR1 MNHEY, CDR2 SVGAGI. The CDR3 bases are TGTGCCAGCATTGGAGCGGGAGAGGCCGGGGAGCTGTTTTTT. Translating gives CASIGAGEAGELFF.

The chain recombines TRBV11-2 with TRBJ2-1, with D tentatively TRBD1 (5 bases). This CDR3 has 15 amino acids. Germline values: CDR1 SGHAT, CDR2 FQNNGV. V gave up 4 bases and J gave up 4 bases, with 14 bases separating them. The CDR3 loop is CASSSSRQKYNEQFF. Here the CDR3 DNA reads TGTGCCAGCAGCTCAAGCCGACAGAAATACAATGAGCAGTTCTTC.

Here the CDR3 reads CASGKDLRPYNEQFF. For the CDR3, the DNA is TGTGCCAGCGGGAAAGACCTCAGACCTTACAATGAGCAGTTCTTC. V is TRBV27 and J is TRBJ2-1; the D is unclear. The CDR3 sequence is 15 residues long. Trimming pared 8 bases from V and 4 bases from J, leaving 18 bases between. Germline CDR1 and CDR2: MNHEY and SMNVEV (reference sequence).

This chain joins TRBV28 and TRBJ1-1; the D gene is possibly TRBD1 (6 bases). Germline lookup yields CDR1 MDHEN and CDR2 SYDVKM. This CDR3 has 18 residues. V lost 5 bases, J lost 0 bases, and 22 bases lay in between. CDR3 sequence: CASSPTTAGDLLNTEAFF. CDR3 bases: TGTGCCAGCAGTCCCACCACCGCAGGGGACCTACTGAACACTGAAGCTTTCTTT.

V and J are TRBV4-1 and TRBJ1-1; TRBD1 matches at 8 bases. V lost 1 base, J lost 1 base, and 5 bases stayed unmatched. This CDR3 region has 16 residues. Germline CDR1 is MGHRA and CDR2 is YSYEKL. CDR3 amino acids: CASSQVFGQGNTEAFF. The CDR3, as DNA: TGCGCCAGCAGCCAAGTATTCGGACAGGGGAACACTGAAGCTTTCTTT.

This chain links TRBV5-1 with TRBJ2-1; 9 nucleotides match TRBD2. CDR3 length equals 15 residues. CDR1 is SGHRS, CDR2 YFSETQ, per germline. The ends lost 4 bases at V and 5 bases at J; junction bases unmatched: 7. The CDR3 loop is CASSPQAGGDNEQFF. DNA for the CDR3: TGCGCCAGCAGCCCGCAAGCGGGAGGCGACAATGAGCAGTTCTTC.

The chain is built from TRBV5-1 and TRBJ1-1; unclear D gene. This CDR3 has 13 amino acids. Germline assignment: CDR1 SGHRS and CDR2 YFSETQ. V shed 1 base and J shed 11 bases, with 15 bases lying between them. CDR3 in DNA: TGCGCCAGCAGCTTGAATTATGGACCCTCTGCTTTCTTT. Its translation is CASSLNYGPSAFF.